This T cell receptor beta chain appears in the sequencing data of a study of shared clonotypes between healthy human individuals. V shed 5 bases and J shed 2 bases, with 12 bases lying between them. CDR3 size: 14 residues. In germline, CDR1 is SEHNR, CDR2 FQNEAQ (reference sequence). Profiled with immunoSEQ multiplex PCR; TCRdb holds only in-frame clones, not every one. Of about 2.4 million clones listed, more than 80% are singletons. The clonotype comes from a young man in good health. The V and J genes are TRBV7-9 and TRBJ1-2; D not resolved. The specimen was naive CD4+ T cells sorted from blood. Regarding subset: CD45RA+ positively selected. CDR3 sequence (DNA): TGTGCCAGCAGCCAATTAAACGCAAACTATGGCTACACCTTC. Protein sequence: CASSQLNANYGYTF.